This section outlines one TCR beta chain sequence together with its context. In the original analysis: Amplification with reference gene primers provided the estimates of nucleated cell counts. Assay used: immunoSEQ multiplex PCR; TCRdb lists only in-frame clones, some missing. V and J calls and clone size are as listed in that table; D and trimming were resolved from the DNA. The table lists some 270,000 clones, 89% of them singletons, with less than 5% in the top ten. This entry belongs to a study of blood T cell repertoires in COVID-19. Turning to the study itself: The origin of the acute and convalescent COVID-19 samples was the United States, Italy and Spain. In each case, the material was cDNA or gDNA derived from T cells, B-cell-depleted T cells, or PBMCs.

V lost 3 bases and J lost 10, with 13 bases in between. Germline CDR1 is MNHNS and CDR2 is SASEGT. The CDR3 runs 13 residues. J is TRBJ2-4 and V is TRBV6-1, with D maybe TRBD1 (5 bases). Material for sequencing was peripheral blood. This receptor was taken from a woman in her thirties or forties who had recovered from COVID-19. In DNA, the CDR3 is TGTGCCAGCAGTGACAGGGCGCCTACGATTCAGTACTTC. This encodes CASSDRAPTIQYF.